This T cell receptor (beta chain) originates from a study of shared clonotypes between healthy human individuals. Produced via immunoSEQ multiplex PCR; TCRdb's table is partial and in-frame only. Here the sample spans about 1,500,000 clones, about 96% being singletons. The J segment lost 4 bases and the V segment lost 1 base, leaving 4 bases of the junction unmatched. CDR3 size: 16 residues. In germline, CDR1 is SGHTA, CDR2 FQGNSA. From CD4+ cells came CD45RA+ naive and CD45RA-negative memory subsets. Study results and caveats: Across a few donors, naive CD4 shared 5% to 5.5%, naive CD8 less than 4%, memory CD4 2.3%, memory CD8 0.4% to 0.5%. Larger estimated richness was generally recorded for naive subsets relative to memory subsets.

Comments on this clone: The antigen is unknown.

The chain recombines TRBV7-2 with TRBJ2-3; 11 bases fit TRBD2. This TCR came from a man aged 25 to 40 in good health. The sample consisted of naive CD4+ T cells sorted from blood. As to subset: CD45RA+ positively selected. The CDR3 region has the DNA TGTGCCAGCAGCTTAGAACTAGCGGGAGTGTCAGATACGCAGTATTTT. This codes for CASSLELAGVSDTQYF.